The rows below give T cell receptor beta chains drawn from one sample of a study of blood T cells in healthy people across ages. Each CDR3 protein gets one entry after TCRdb re-called the 5' RACE reads with MiXCR. Among approximately 850,000 distinct CDR3 sequences listed, around 42% were seen once. The sample taken for sequencing was blood. These receptors were taken from a man in his fifties or sixties in good health. Each CDR3 is given without its conserved first and last residue. Each record gives: J gene, V gene, CDR3 protein.

TRBJ2-3 | TRBV29-1 | SGMGGGLPDTQY
TRBJ1-4 | TRBV6-6 | ASSTSDGRGHQKLF
TRBJ1-2 | TRBV20-1 | SARGRGTYGYT
TRBJ2-3 | TRBV7-2 | ASSPRGRAGGIELDTQY
TRBJ2-5 | TRBV9 | AGSVAYRGPGLYEQY
TRBJ2-3 | TRBV30 | AWSVLTPPTQY
TRBJ2-7 | TRBV7-8 | ASSLVGGGEYEQY
TRBJ1-1 | TRBV29-1 | SVESGQGAPTEAF
. | TRBV11-2 | ASSLRLAWLQETQY
TRBJ2-3 | TRBV7-7 | ASSSGTSGDTQY
TRBJ2-7 | TRBV4-3 | ASSQGTGVYEQY
. | TRBV10-3 | AISRSPGSGEQY
TRBJ1-1 | TRBV21-1 | ASSNSRDPTEAF
TRBJ2-6 | TRBV6-2/TRBV6-3 | ASSYAASGANVLT
TRBJ2-1 | TRBV7-2 | ASSLGRVSSYNEQF
TRBJ2-7 | TRBV5-6 | ASSEEVGREGTYEQY
TRBJ2-7 | TRBV27 | ASSVSSLYEQY
TRBJ2-3 | TRBV10-3 | AIKGGTTDTQY
TRBJ1-5 | TRBV29-1 | SVLDGSNQPQH
TRBJ1-2 | TRBV6-6 | ASTYGQSYGYT
TRBJ2-7 | TRBV2 | ASQLDRDLFGGNYEQY
TRBJ1-1 | TRBV6-2/TRBV6-3 | ASLSARTEAF
TRBJ2-5 | TRBV7-2 | ASSTTVLAAGGRQETQY
TRBJ2-7 | TRBV10-3 | AIKGYHSSYEQY
TRBJ2-1 | TRBV6-2/TRBV6-3 | ASSSSLGGNTYNEQF
TRBJ2-1 | TRBV3-1 | ASSQDGVSLGVYNEQF
TRBJ1-5 | TRBV4-1 | ASSQDLVRANNQPQH
TRBJ1-5 | TRBV12-3/TRBV12-4 | ASSFVQSGGRNQPQH
TRBJ1-1 | TRBV29-1 | SAGGATEAF
TRBJ2-7 | TRBV28 | ASSSYGVGTGHAEQY
TRBJ2-1 | TRBV27 | ASWGNEQF
TRBJ1-1 | TRBV10-2 | ASNNRGTEAF
TRBJ2-7 | TRBV9 | ASSVASFLGEQY